Listed here is a single TCR beta chain. Its antigen is still unknown. These data originate in a study of shared clonotypes between healthy human individuals. Study overall: Those who served as donors were a couple of women and three men between the ages of 18 and 49. Findings of the study overall: The low donor count limited represented genetic and exposure-history diversity. Across a handful of donors, naive CD4 shared around 5%, naive CD8 3% to 3.5%, memory CD4 roughly 2.2%, memory CD8 about 0.4%. When compared with the clonotypes that were shared by all four sorted-subset donors, the non-shared clonotypes turned out to have lower generation probabilities.

The germline V gene encodes CDR1 MNHEY and CDR2 SMNVEV (reference sequence). CDR3 length: 12 amino acids. V was clipped by 5 bases and J by 9 bases, with 11 bases between them. Only in-frame clones appear in the TCRdb table, and some are missing; sequencing was by immunoSEQ multiplex PCR. The table includes 950,000 to 1,300,000 clones, about three quarters detected once. The sequencing input was memory CD4+ T cells sorted from blood. Subset noted: CD45RA-negative fraction. The chain combines TRBV27 with TRBJ1-5; D remains ambiguous. The clonotype comes from a man aged 18 to 35 in good health. CDR3 nucleotides: TGTGCCAGCAGTCCCTGGGTAAGGCCCCAGCATTTT. It specifies CASSPWVRPQHF.